One sample yielded the 29 T cell receptor beta chains listed below, sequenced in a study of early T cells in non-severe SARS-CoV-2 infection. TCRdb itself ran the 5' RACE reads through MiXCR, one entry per CDR3 protein. The table lists about 61,000 distinct CDR3 sequences, approximately 12% of them singletons. The input for sequencing was whole blood, taken at baseline. The receptors come from an adult who was a healthcare worker with PCR-confirmed SARS-CoV-2 infection or an uninfected control (not recorded which). The donor label of this sample is uncertain.

This clonotype was counted only a few times. The rearrangement joins TRBV27 to TRBJ2-1; 10 nucleotides agree with TRBD2. The CDR3 extends over 15 amino acids. Per germline, CDR1 MNHEY and CDR2 SMNVEV (reference sequence). V shed 2 bases and J 7 bases; nucleotides not matched to a gene: 5. The CDR3 DNA reads as TGTGCCAGCAGTTTAAGGTTAGCGGGGGGAAATGAGCAGTTCTTC. Translated, it gives CASSLRLAGGNEQFF.

This clonotype occurred a few times. The V gene is TRBV5-6, the J gene TRBJ1-2; TRBD1 matches 9 bases. Looked up from germline, CDR1 is SGHDT and CDR2 is YYEEEE. V lost 5 bases to trimming and J lost 0 bases; unmatched junction nucleotides: 5. The length of the CDR3 is 15 residues. The CDR3 reads CASRLQGATNYGYTF. As DNA, the CDR3 is TGTGCCAGCAGGCTACAGGGGGCGACTAACTATGGCTACACCTTC. Combining the CDR3 with reference TRBV5-6 and TRBJ1-2 gives the whole variable domain DAGVTQSPTHLIKTRGQQVTLRCSPKSGHDTVSWYQQALGQGPQFIFQYYEEEERQRGNFPDRFSGHQFPNYSSELNVNALLLGDSALYLCASRLQGATNYGYTFGSGTRLTVV.

This clonotype was observed at least ten times. The chain combines TRBV4-1 with TRBJ2-1; 8 nucleotides agree with TRBD2. CDR3 length: 16 amino acids. Germline loops: CDR1 MGHRA, CDR2 YSYEKL. Trimming at V came to 3 bases and at J to 1 base, leaving 5 bases not matched to a gene. The CDR3 spells CASSQRLARSYNEQFF. CDR3 in DNA: TGCGCCAGCAGCCAGAGACTAGCGAGGTCCTACAATGAGCAGTTCTTC.

This clonotype was observed a handful of times. J is TRBJ2-7 and V is TRBV28, with 7 bases lining up with TRBD1. This CDR3 is built from 14 residues. Germline V lookup: CDR1 MDHEN, CDR2 SYDVKM. The trim removed 7 bases at V and 0 bases at J, leaving 6 bases unmatched. The CDR3 is CASTMTGSSYEQYV. The CDR3 nucleotides read TGTGCCAGCACCATGACAGGGAGCTCCTACGAGCAGTACGTC.

V and J are TRBV4-1 and TRBJ1-6, with TRBD1 as a possible D gene (5 bases). With 2 bases removed from V and 4 bases from J, the gap between germline ends came to 12 bases. The CDR3 is made up of 16 amino acids. In germline, CDR1 is MGHRA, CDR2 YSYEKL. CDR3 in amino acids: CASSQNTGTYNSPLHF. CDR3 in DNA: TGCGCCAGCAGCCAAAACACCGGGACGTATAATTCACCCCTCCACTTT.

This chain connects TRBV28 to TRBJ1-5; TRBD1 might be the D (5 bases). Germline CDR1 and CDR2: MDHEN and SYDVKM. Trimming left V 3 bases short and J 8 bases short, with 23 bases between. The CDR3 sequence is 17 residues long. The CDR3 region is CASSFRGTRAPREPQHF. CDR3 DNA sequence: TGTGCCAGCAGTTTTCGGGGGACGAGGGCCCCGAGGGAGCCCCAGCATTTT. The full variable domain, completed using reference TRBV28 and TRBJ1-5, is DVKVTQSSRYLVKRTGEKVFLECVQDMDHENMFWYRQDPGLGLRLIYFSYDVKMKEKGDIPEGYSVSREKKERFSLILESASTNQTSMYLCASSFRGTRAPREPQHFGDGTRLSIL.

This clonotype came up many times. The chain recombines TRBV27 with TRBJ2-1; 14 bases are shared with TRBD2. Germline V gene lookup returns CDR1 MNHEY and CDR2 SMNVEV (reference sequence). The CDR3 length is 17 residues. The V segment lost 5 bases and the J segment 6 bases; nucleotides outside the gene matches: 9. Written as DNA, the CDR3 is TGTGCCAGCAGTAGCCCCCAGGGACTAGCGGGGGTCAATGAGCAGTTCTTC. Its translation: CASSSPQGLAGVNEQFF.

The chain links TRBV27 to TRBJ1-6, with 7 bases fitting TRBD1. There are 16 residues in the CDR3. The ends lost 2 bases at V and 7 bases at J; junction bases unmatched: 8. From germline, CDR1 is MNHEY and CDR2 SMNVEV (reference sequence). The CDR3 spells CASSLSATGHNSPLHF. CDR3 nucleotide sequence: TGTGCCAGCAGTTTAAGCGCGACAGGGCACAATTCACCCCTCCACTTT.

Ten or more counts support this clonotype. The chain combines TRBV6-5 with TRBJ1-3; D perhaps matches TRBD1 (5 bases). Germline CDR1 MNHEY, CDR2 SVGAGI. Trimming shortened V by 4 bases and J by 0 bases, and 10 bases separated the two germline ends. The CDR3 is 15 amino acids. The CDR3 spells CASSFRGNSGNTIYF. CDR3 nucleotides: TGTGCCAGCAGTTTCCGGGGGAACTCTGGAAACACCATATATTTT.

This clonotype has just a few counts. The chain is built from TRBV27 and TRBJ2-1; TRBD1 or TRBD2 may be the D gene (5 bases each). The V gene's germline CDR1 is MNHEY and CDR2 SMNVEV (reference sequence). Deletions cut 5 bases from V and 1 base from J, with 12 bases between. The CDR3 totals 15 residues. This CDR3 is CASSPTGPSYNEQFF. The CDR3 coding sequence is TGTGCCAGCAGTCCTACGGGGCCTTCCTACAATGAGCAGTTCTTC.

The rearrangement links TRBV5-4 to TRBJ2-5; D ambiguous. The length of the CDR3 is 13 residues. Germline assignment: CDR1 SGHNT and CDR2 YYREEE (reference sequence). With 0 bases removed from V and 5 bases from J, the gap between germline ends came to 8 bases. CDR3 DNA: TGTGCCAGCAGCTTGGAAGGCGTGGAGACCCAGTACTTC. This encodes CASSLEGVETQYF.

The sample holds many counts of this clonotype. The genes are TRBV7-6 and TRBJ1-1; TRBD1 agrees at 8 bases. The germline CDR1 and CDR2 sequences are SGHVS and FNYEAQ. V lost 5 bases, J lost 5 bases, and 4 bases stayed unmatched. The CDR3 extends over 13 amino acids. CDR3 nucleotides: TGTGCCAGCAGCCCGGACAGGGAGACTGAAGCTTTCTTT. This codes for CASSPDRETEAFF.

This rearrangement joins TRBV27 to TRBJ2-7; either TRBD1 or TRBD2 may supply D (5 bases each). The germline V gene has CDR1 MNHEY and CDR2 SMNVEV (reference sequence). The CDR3 loop spans 15 amino acids. Trimming shortened V by 2 bases and J by 4 bases, and 15 bases separated the two germline ends. The CDR3 spells CASSLDRGDCYEQYV. The DNA for the CDR3 is TGTGCCAGCAGTTTAGACAGAGGGGATTGTTACGAGCAGTACGTC.

The chain links TRBV19 to TRBJ2-1; possible D gene TRBD2, 6 bases. V lost 2 bases to trimming and J lost 12 bases, with 17 bases between them. The CDR3 totals 14 residues. Germline CDR1 is LNHDA and CDR2 is SQIVND (reference sequence). For the CDR3, the DNA is TGTGCCAGTAGTATAACCCCTAGCGCGGCCACGCAGTTCTTC. Amino acids: CASSITPSAATQFF.

The chain has TRBV3-1 and TRBJ2-2; no definite D call. The CDR3 consists of 14 residues. Trimming took 1 base from V and 4 from J, leaving 7 bases between them. Germline V gives CDR1 LGHDT, CDR2 YNNKEL (reference sequence). Written as DNA, the CDR3 is TGTGCCAGCAGCCAAGCCGCCAGCACCGGGGAGCTGTTTTTT. Amino acids: CASSQAASTGELFF.

This clonotype was counted ten times or more. The chain has TRBV10-3 and TRBJ1-1; D might be TRBD1 (6 bases). CDR1 and CDR2 from the germline V gene are ENHRY and SYGVKD. The V gene lost 2 bases and the J gene lost 2 bases, with 9 bases spanning the gap. The CDR3 has 14 residues. This CDR3 reads CAISEGTRNTEAFF. CDR3 sequence (DNA): TGTGCCATCAGTGAGGGGACACGTAACACTGAAGCTTTCTTT.

This clonotype was found a few times. The rearrangement links TRBV20-1 to TRBJ1-2, with a weak D call TRBD1 (5 bases). This CDR3 has 12 residues. Germline V gene lookup returns CDR1 DFQATT and CDR2 SNEGSKA (reference sequence). Trimming shortened V by 4 bases and J by 2 bases, and 8 bases separated the two germline ends. The CDR3 sequence is CSAKGRNYGYTF. CDR3 DNA: TGCAGTGCTAAGGGGCGCAACTATGGCTACACCTTC.

The chain combines TRBV9 with TRBJ1-3, with a weak D call TRBD1 (5 bases). The length of the CDR3 is 15 residues. The germline V gene has CDR1 SGDLS and CDR2 YYNGEE. With 2 bases removed from V and 0 bases from J, the gap between germline ends came to 9 bases. CDR3 nucleotides: TGTGCCAGCAGCGTTCGGGACTACTCTGGAAACACCATATATTTT. Encoded protein: CASSVRDYSGNTIYF. Drawing the rest from reference TRBV9 and TRBJ1-3, the complete variable domain is DSGVTQTPKHLITATGQRVTLRCSPRSGDLSVYWYQQSLDQGLQFLIQYYNGEERAKGNILERFSAQQFPDLHSELNLSSLELGDSALYFCASSVRDYSGNTIYFGEGSWLTVV.

This clonotype has just a few counts. The chain recombines TRBV5-4 with TRBJ1-6; 8 nucleotides line up with TRBD1. Germline V lookup: CDR1 SGHNT, CDR2 YYREEE (reference sequence). The CDR3 loop spans 15 amino acids. J lost 4 bases, V lost 4 bases, and 4 bases had no gene match. CDR3 protein: CASSQRTGYNSPLHF. CDR3 nucleotides: TGTGCCAGCAGCCAAAGGACAGGGTATAATTCACCCCTCCACTTT.

This clonotype was seen at least ten times. This chain links TRBV27 with TRBJ2-1; 12 bases fit TRBD2. The CDR3 contains 17 residues. Per germline, CDR1 MNHEY and CDR2 SMNVEV (reference sequence). V was pared by 6 bases and J by 8 bases, with 14 bases of the junction left unmatched. CDR3 DNA: TGTGCCAGCAGCACGGGTTTAAGTCTAGCGGGGGGGTATGAGCAGTTCTTC. This codes for CASSTGLSLAGGYEQFF.

Ten or more counts support this clonotype. The V call is TRBV19, the J call TRBJ2-3; 7 nucleotides line up with TRBD1. The germline gives CDR1 LNHDA, CDR2 SQIVND (reference sequence). V lost 6 bases and J lost 0; bases outside the gene matches: 6. This CDR3 is built from 15 residues. CDR3 DNA: TGTGCCAGTAGCCTTACAGGGGTGAGCACAGATACGCAGTATTTT. As protein: CASSLTGVSTDTQYF.

V gene TRBV11-1 combines with J gene TRBJ1-4; D possibly corresponds to TRBD1 (5 bases). Trimming removed 3 bases at V and 7 bases at J, with 9 bases between. This CDR3 spans 13 amino acids. Germline V gives CDR1 SGHAT, CDR2 FQDESV (reference sequence). The chain's CDR3 is CASSFRQSEKLFF. CDR3 bases: TGTGCCAGCAGCTTTCGACAGAGTGAAAAACTGTTTTTT.

This clonotype was recorded a few times. The chain uses TRBV5-1 and TRBJ2-3, with TRBD1 identical over 9 bases. This CDR3 has 17 amino acids. Germline trimming cut 4 bases from V and 7 bases from J; bases unmatched to any gene: 16. Germline V lookup: CDR1 SGHRS, CDR2 YFSETQ. CDR3 residues: CASSRKLGQGDLNTQYF. DNA for the CDR3: TGCGCCAGCAGCCGAAAGTTGGGACAGGGTGACCTTAATACGCAGTATTTT.

This clonotype was found a few times. The gene calls are TRBV12-3 or TRBV12-4 and TRBJ1-1; 8 bases are shared with TRBD1. This CDR3 is 13 amino acids long. Trimming removed 6 bases from V and 10 bases from J; junction bases left unmatched: 10. The CDR3 bases are TGTGCCAGCAGACCAAGACTGACAGGGGTAGCTTTCTTT. Its translation is CASRPRLTGVAFF.

This sequence joins TRBV4-1 and TRBJ1-2; unclear D gene. The CDR3 runs to 13 residues. The germline V gene encodes CDR1 MGHRA and CDR2 YSYEKL. V was shortened by 1 base and J by 6 bases, with 9 bases between the two germline ends. In DNA form, the CDR3 reads TGCGCCAGCAGCCAAGGACCAGGTGATGGCTACACCTTC. This gives the protein CASSQGPGDGYTF.

This clonotype was seen many times. The chain carries TRBV7-2 and TRBJ2-5; D assignment may be TRBD1 or TRBD2 (5 bases each). V lost 5 bases, J lost 3 bases, and 10 bases lay in between. This CDR3 spans 13 amino acids. The germline CDR1 and CDR2 sequences are SGHTA and FQGNSA. The CDR3 DNA follows: TGTGCCAGCAGCCGGGACCAGAAAGAGACCCAGTACTTC. It codes for CASSRDQKETQYF.

This clonotype was detected a few times. The CDR3 sequence: CASSFWDSGNTIYF. CDR3 nucleotide sequence: TGTGCCAGCAGTTTCTGGGACTCTGGAAACACCATATATTTT. The genes are TRBV12-3 or TRBV12-4 and TRBJ1-3; D remains unclear. This CDR3 spans 14 amino acids. The germline V and J ends were trimmed by 3 bases and 0 bases, with 6 bases remaining between them.

The V and J genes are TRBV14 and TRBJ2-3, with D maybe TRBD2 (6 bases). Deletions cut 0 bases from V and 3 bases from J, with 13 bases between. The CDR3 is 16 residues long. CDR1 and CDR2 (germline): SGHDN, FVKESK. The CDR3 coding sequence is TGTGCCAGCAGCCAAGATAGCGGCCTTAGGACAGATACGCAGTATTTT. Translation gives CASSQDSGLRTDTQYF.

This clonotype was detected only a few times. The chain links TRBV20-1 to TRBJ2-3; TRBD2 matches at 10 bases. Looked up from germline, CDR1 is DFQATT and CDR2 is SNEGSKA (reference sequence). The CDR3 sequence is 16 residues long. V lost 0 bases to trimming and J lost 5 bases; unmatched junction nucleotides: 8. The CDR3 DNA follows: TGCAGTGCTAGAGATGCCAGCGGGGGGGCTCGAGATACGCAGTATTTT. Translated: CSARDASGGARDTQYF.